A single TCR beta chain is shown here with its context. What it binds is unknown. Extraction of RNA preceded its reverse transcription into cDNA, which served as the sequencing template. Repertoires were generated with immunoSEQ multiplex PCR, while TCRdb's copy carries only in-frame clones and drops some. The profile shows some 200,000 clones, approximately 53% of them singletons. This record belongs to a study of CD8+ T cells in alopecia areata. V was trimmed by 0 bases and J by 7 bases, leaving 10 bases between them. Germline V lookup: CDR1 SGHDT, CDR2 YYEEEE. The CDR3 length is 13 residues. Notes on the study in general: Normal skin contains resident alphabeta T cells, and these are also sequenced in scalp samples.

The specimen sequenced was CD8+ T cells sorted from blood. The TCR was taken from a human donor in good health. V gene TRBV5-6 combines with J gene TRBJ1-2; D gene uncertain. The CDR3 reads CASSLGGRSGYTF. The CDR3, as DNA: TGTGCCAGCAGCTTGGGTGGCCGGTCTGGCTACACCTTC.